This T cell receptor (beta chain) came from a study of siplizumab effects on memory and regulatory T cells. For the study at large: At 0.75 to 1 ug/mL of siplizumab or without drug, mixed lymphocyte reactions were set up in pairs. Whole-study results and caveats: Mappable CD4+ clones that were alloreactive averaged 68.8% Treg-derived with siplizumab versus around 27% in controls. The study did not confirm that proliferating Tregs from siplizumab cultures were suppressive.

Coculturing of the mixed lymphocyte reaction cells was performed at 37°C for around six days. Sequencing of each sample assayed around 10^5 TCR templates. Clones were sequenced by immunoSEQ multiplex PCR, and TCRdb holds only the in-frame ones, with some missing. The sample records several hundred clones, just over 70% being singletons. V dropped 2 bases and J dropped 3 bases, with 7 bases sitting between them. The CDR3 runs to 13 residues. A note on this clone: Its antigen is currently unknown.

V usage is TRBV6-7 and J usage is TRBJ1-2; D is unresolved. TRBV6-7 is classed as an ORF, of uncertain function. The sample consisted of CFSE-low (dividing) CD4+ T cells sorted from an allogeneic mixed lymphocyte reaction. The receptor was isolated from a human donor in good health; the cells came from an allogeneic mixed lymphocyte reaction. Some clones in this sample may be carry-over from other donors' samples. CDR3 coding DNA: TGTGCCAGCAGTTACGGGGTAGACTATGGCTACACCTTC. Residues: CASSYGVDYGYTF.